This record covers a single T cell receptor (beta chain). The primer mix had 60 Vbeta and 13 Jbeta primers. Sequenced by immunoSEQ multiplex PCR; TCRdb stores in-frame clones only, minus some. The sample records around 120,000 clones, 84% being singletons. This record belongs to a study of cytomegalovirus exposure and HLA in healthy donors. Study information: Unique TCRs numbering about 87 million, obtained from HLA-typed donors, made up an early data release.

The receptor's source is a man aged 45-65 years in good health and CMV-seronegative. Sequencing was done on a sample of PBMCs.

The DNA for the CDR3 is TGCGCCAGCAGTGAAGCGACTGCCTACGAGCAGTACTTC. It specifies CASSEATAYEQYF. This rearrangement joins TRBV10-1 to TRBJ2-7; D ambiguous. The CDR3 totals 13 residues. The germline V gene has CDR1 WNHNN and CDR2 SYGVQD (reference sequence). Trimming pared 3 bases from V and 2 bases from J, leaving 8 bases between.